The 27 T cell receptor beta chains listed next were all sequenced from one sample in a study of blood T cell repertoires in COVID-19. Data came from immunoSEQ multiplex PCR; TCRdb stores just in-frame clones and leaves some out. The profile shows roughly 8,600 clones, 70% to 85% of them singletons. Source material: peripheral blood. The origin of the receptors is a human donor with active COVID-19. The donor label of this sample is uncertain.

The chain employs TRBV6-5 and TRBJ2-2; 7 bases map to TRBD1. The CDR3 runs to 13 residues. CDR1 is MNHEY and CDR2 is SVGAGI in the germline V gene. V lost 10 bases, J lost 7 bases, and 9 bases stayed unmatched. Written as DNA, the CDR3 is TGTGCCACCCAACAGGGGCATAACGGGGAGCTGTTTTTT. Translation gives CATQQGHNGELFF.

The V call is TRBV10-3, the J call TRBJ1-3, with 8 positions matching TRBD1. The J segment lost 5 bases and the V segment lost 6 bases, leaving 6 bases of the junction unmatched. From germline, CDR1 is ENHRY and CDR2 SYGVKD. This CDR3 is 14 amino acids long. The CDR3: CAIRDRVDRNTIYF. The CDR3 nucleotides are TGTGCCATCAGGGACAGGGTCGACAGAAACACCATATATTTT.

The chain combines TRBV4-2 with TRBJ2-7, with TRBD2 identical over 12 bases. Germline V lookup: CDR1 LGHNA, CDR2 YNFKEQ. This CDR3 spans 15 amino acids. Trimming removed 4 bases from V and 7 bases from J; junction bases left unmatched: 8. The CDR3 DNA reads TGTGCCAGCAGCCGCCTAGCGGGAGGGCCAGGTGAGCAGTACTTC. Its protein product is CASSRLAGGPGEQYF.

This rearrangement joins TRBV13 to TRBJ1-4, with TRBD1 as a possible D gene (5 bases). The CDR3 spans 14 residues. Germline CDR1 PRHDT, CDR2 FYEKMQ (reference sequence). V lost 4 bases and J lost 2, with 8 bases in between. CDR3 loop: CASSSTATNEKLFF. The CDR3 DNA sequence: TGTGCCAGCAGCTCGACAGCGACTAATGAAAAACTGTTTTTT. Based on the CDR3 plus reference TRBV13 and TRBJ1-4, the full variable domain is AAGVIQSPRHLIKEKRETATLKCYPIPRHDTVYWYQQGPGQDPQFLISFYEKMQSDKGSIPDRFSAQQFSDYHSELNMSSLELGDSALYFCASSSTATNEKLFFGSGTQLSVL.

The chain uses TRBV7-9 and TRBJ2-1, with D unclear. The CDR3 runs 12 residues. Germline-derived CDR1 and CDR2 are SEHNR and FQNEAQ (reference sequence). V was cut by 4 bases and J by 8 bases, with 9 bases left in between. CDR3 region: CASSSVSDEQFF. In DNA form, the CDR3 reads TGTGCCAGCAGCTCTGTTAGTGATGAGCAGTTCTTC.

This clone appeared a few times. The rearrangement links TRBV6-5 to TRBJ1-6; D not certain. The CDR3 has 14 residues. Between the trimmed V and J ends, which lost 7 bases and 10 bases, there was a span of 17 bases. CDR1 is MNHEY and CDR2 is SVGAGI in the germline V gene. CDR3 in amino acids: CASNPRERESPLHF. DNA of the CDR3: TGTGCCAGCAACCCCCGAGAGAGGGAATCACCCCTCCACTTT.

The gene calls are TRBV30 and TRBJ2-7; 8 positions match TRBD1. Germline CDR1 reads GTSNPN; CDR2 reads SVGIG (reference sequence). The V gene end was trimmed by 3 bases and the J gene end by 2 bases; junction bases not matched to a gene: 3. This CDR3 region has 13 residues. CDR3 in DNA: TGTGCCTGGAGCGACAGGGGTCCCTACGAGCAGTACTTC. Its translation is CAWSDRGPYEQYF.

V is TRBV27 and J is TRBJ2-7, with 11 bases matching TRBD2. The V segment lost 6 bases and the J segment 3 bases; nucleotides outside the gene matches: 7. This CDR3 region has 15 residues. Germline V gene sequence: CDR1 MNHEY, CDR2 SMNVEV (reference sequence). CDR3 bases: TGTGCCAGCAGCCGTGGACTAGCGGGTATCTACGAGCAGTACTTC. As protein: CASSRGLAGIYEQYF.

A few counts support this clone. The chain links TRBV7-8 to TRBJ2-7, with a possible D match to TRBD2 (5 bases). V was trimmed by 2 bases and J by 5 bases, leaving 13 bases between them. There are 14 residues in the CDR3. Germline lookup yields CDR1 SGHVS and CDR2 FQNEAQ. CDR3 sequence: CASSLTSLGNEQYF. DNA for the CDR3: TGTGCCAGCAGCTTAACTAGTTTAGGCAACGAGCAGTACTTC.

Remarks on this clone: The same CDR3 arises from other DNA sequences in this sample as well. DNA for the CDR3: TGTGCCAGCAGCCCCGGAGGCTACGAGCAGTACTTC. Protein product: CASSPGGYEQYF. V usage is TRBV7-2 and J usage is TRBJ2-7; D possibly corresponds to TRBD2 (5 bases). The V and J ends lost 5 bases and 3 bases respectively, with 8 bases between them. CDR1 is SGHTA, CDR2 FQGNSA, per germline. The CDR3 consists of 12 residues.

The chain joins TRBV5-6 to TRBJ2-5, with D unresolved. V lost 4 bases and J 2 bases, leaving 9 bases between the germline ends. The CDR3 runs 13 residues. Germline V gives CDR1 SGHDT, CDR2 YYEEEE. The CDR3 reads CASSLSGQETQYF. CDR3 DNA sequence: TGTGCCAGCAGCCTCTCAGGTCAAGAGACCCAGTACTTC. The full variable domain, in which reference TRBV5-6 and TRBJ2-5 provide the parts outside the CDR3, is DAGVTQSPTHLIKTRGQQVTLRCSPKSGHDTVSWYQQALGQGPQFIFQYYEEEERQRGNFPDRFSGHQFPNYSSELNVNALLLGDSALYLCASSLSGQETQYFGPGTRLLVL.

This rearrangement joins TRBV3-1 (or the pseudogene TRBV3-2) to TRBJ1-1, with 9 bases identical to TRBD1. The V and J ends lost 2 bases and 11 bases, in that order; junction bases with no gene match: 9. Germline V CDR1 and CDR2: LGHDT, YNNKEL (reference sequence). This CDR3 spans 14 amino acids. The CDR3 DNA is TGTGCCAGCAGCCAACTTGAACAGGGGGCGCTTGCTTTCTTT. Amino acid sequence: CASSQLEQGALAFF.

This chain joins TRBV10-3 and TRBJ2-7; 8 positions match TRBD1. V trimming: 7 bases; J trimming: 2 bases; junction bases outside the gene matches: 4. This CDR3 spans 13 amino acids. The germline CDR1 and CDR2 sequences are ENHRY and SYGVKD. Here the CDR3 reads CAIMQGAAYEQYF. In DNA, the CDR3 is TGTGCCATCATGCAGGGGGCCGCCTACGAGCAGTACTTC.

This clone has only one observation. The chain recombines TRBV29-1 with TRBJ2-1; D remains unclear. This CDR3 contains 13 residues. Germline CDR1 is SQVTM and CDR2 is ANQGSEA. The V end lost 1 base, the J end lost 4 bases, and 8 bases lay between the germline ends. DNA for the CDR3: TGCAGCGTTGAAGTCCCCGTGTACAATGAGCAGTTCTTC. Amino acids: CSVEVPVYNEQFF.

The chain uses TRBV4-3 and TRBJ2-3, with 9 positions matching TRBD1. Germline CDR1 is LGHNA and CDR2 is YSLEER. CDR3 length: 15 amino acids. V shed 2 bases, J shed 7 bases, and the junction held 7 bases outside the gene matches. DNA of the CDR3: TGCGCCAGCAGCCAAATACAGGGGGCTATGAATACGCAGTATTTT. Its translation: CASSQIQGAMNTQYF.

The chain is built from TRBV27 and TRBJ2-5; 9 nucleotides line up with TRBD1. Germline V gives CDR1 MNHEY, CDR2 SMNVEV (reference sequence). The CDR3 is 15 amino acids. With 2 bases clipped from V and 5 bases from J, the junction kept 6 bases outside the gene matches. The CDR3 sequence is CASSLIQGAEETQYF. The CDR3 nucleotides are TGTGCCAGCAGTTTAATACAGGGGGCGGAGGAGACCCAGTACTTC.

The rearrangement links TRBV7-9 to TRBJ1-6, with 7 bases identical to TRBD1. Germline V CDR1 and CDR2: SEHNR, FQNEAQ (reference sequence). The V segment lost 3 bases and the J segment 9 bases; nucleotides outside the gene matches: 5. CDR3 length: 14 amino acids. For the CDR3, the DNA is TGTGCCAGCAGCTTCGGACAGGCTCGTTCACCCCTCCACTTT. As protein: CASSFGQARSPLHF.

This clone is judged medium-sized. This chain uses TRBV5-6 with TRBJ2-7; possibly TRBD2 for D (5 bases). Per germline, CDR1 SGHDT and CDR2 YYEEEE. The CDR3 loop spans 14 amino acids. V was pared by 0 bases and J by 2 bases, with 9 bases between. The CDR3 sequence: CASSLEWRTYEQYF. CDR3 DNA: TGTGCCAGCAGCTTGGAATGGAGGACCTACGAGCAGTACTTC.

The CDR3 bases are TGTGCCAGCAGCCGCCGACTAGCGAGTGACCCCACAGATACGCAGTATTTT. Translation gives CASSRRLASDPTDTQYF. The chain carries TRBV3-1 (or the pseudogene TRBV3-2) and TRBJ2-3, with 8 bases lining up with TRBD2. The CDR3 totals 17 residues. The germline CDR1 and CDR2 sequences are LGHDT and YNNKEL (reference sequence). V lost 4 bases and J lost 2; bases outside the gene matches: 11.

The chain combines TRBV11-2 with TRBJ2-7; 10 bases map to TRBD2. Trimming removed 1 base from V and 5 bases from J; junction bases left unmatched: 5. CDR1 and CDR2 (germline): SGHAT, FQNNGV. The CDR3 is 15 amino acids. CDR3 loop: CASSLGLAGVNEQYF. The CDR3 DNA is TGTGCCAGCAGCTTAGGGCTAGCGGGAGTAAACGAGCAGTACTTC.

The rearrangement uses TRBV9 and TRBJ2-1; 8 bases map to TRBD2. V shed 4 bases, J shed 6 bases, and the junction held 12 bases outside the gene matches. The CDR3 length is 16 residues. CDR1 SGDLS and CDR2 YYNGEE come from the germline V gene. CDR3 in DNA: TGTGCCAGCAGCCCGCCCTCAGCGGGAGCGATCAATGAGCAGTTCTTC. Translation: CASSPPSAGAINEQFF.

The chain has TRBV9 and TRBJ2-1; 8 nucleotides match TRBD2. The germline CDR1 and CDR2 sequences are SGDLS and YYNGEE. The CDR3 covers 14 residues. The V segment lost 3 bases and the J segment 7 bases; nucleotides outside the gene matches: 6. CDR3 sequence (DNA): TGTGCCAGCAGCGCCCTTAGCGGGGCTAATGAGCAGTTCTTC. Translated, it gives CASSALSGANEQFF.

This chain links TRBV5-5 with TRBJ2-7; TRBD2 is a possible D gene (6 bases). This CDR3 is built from 15 residues. CDR1 is SGHKS, CDR2 YYEKEE, per germline (reference sequence). V lost 1 base and J 2 bases, leaving 13 bases between the germline ends. The CDR3 coding sequence is TGTGCCAGCAGCTTGAACGGCGGGGCACCCTACGAGCAGTACTTC. It specifies CASSLNGGAPYEQYF.

The chain links TRBV19 to TRBJ2-5, with D maybe TRBD1 (6 bases). The germline V and J ends were trimmed by 5 bases and 2 bases, with 15 bases remaining between them. Germline CDR1 and CDR2: LNHDA and SQIVND (reference sequence). The CDR3 consists of 15 residues. The CDR3 nucleotides read TGTGCCAGTAGTGGCAGACAGGTCTTTCAAGAGACCCAGTACTTC. This encodes CASSGRQVFQETQYF.

The chain joins TRBV4-3 to TRBJ1-2; a weak D match, TRBD1 (5 bases). Germline CDR1 and CDR2: LGHNA and YSLEER. This CDR3 is built from 19 residues. The ends were cut back, 2 bases at V and 4 bases at J, with 26 bases in the middle. The CDR3 loop is CASSQKKQILFWGLYGYTF. DNA of the CDR3: TGCGCCAGCAGCCAAAAAAAACAGATTCTTTTCTGGGGCCTCTATGGCTACACCTTC.

This chain joins TRBV7-8 and TRBJ2-1, with TRBD2 matching 13 bases. The germline V gene has CDR1 SGHVS and CDR2 FQNEAQ. This CDR3 region has 17 residues. J lost 4 bases, V lost 4 bases, and 7 bases had no gene match. CDR3 sequence reads: CASSSFLLAGGYNEQFF. The CDR3, as DNA: TGTGCCAGCAGCTCTTTCTTACTAGCGGGAGGGTACAATGAGCAGTTCTTC.

The chain links TRBV6-1 to TRBJ2-2; perhaps TRBD1 as D (6 bases). The CDR3 spans 15 residues. From germline, CDR1 is MNHNS and CDR2 SASEGT. Trimming cost V 0 bases and J 5 bases, with 10 bases left between them. Here the CDR3 reads CASSEAFRGTGELFF. In DNA form, the CDR3 reads TGTGCCAGCAGTGAAGCGTTCAGGGGAACCGGGGAGCTGTTTTTT.